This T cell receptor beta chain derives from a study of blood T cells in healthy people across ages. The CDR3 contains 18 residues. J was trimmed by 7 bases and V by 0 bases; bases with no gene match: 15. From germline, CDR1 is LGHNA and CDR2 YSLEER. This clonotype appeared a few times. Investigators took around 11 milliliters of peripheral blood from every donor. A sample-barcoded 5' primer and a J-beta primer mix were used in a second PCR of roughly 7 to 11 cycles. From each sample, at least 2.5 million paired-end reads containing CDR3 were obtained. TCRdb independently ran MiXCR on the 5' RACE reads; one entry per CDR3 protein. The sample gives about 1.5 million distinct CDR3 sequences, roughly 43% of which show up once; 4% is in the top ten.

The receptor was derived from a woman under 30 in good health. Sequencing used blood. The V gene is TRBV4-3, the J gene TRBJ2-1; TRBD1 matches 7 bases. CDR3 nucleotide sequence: TGCGCCAGCAGCCAAGATATAGGAAGGCAGGGGGTTGATAATGAGCAGTTCTTC. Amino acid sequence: CASSQDIGRQGVDNEQFF.